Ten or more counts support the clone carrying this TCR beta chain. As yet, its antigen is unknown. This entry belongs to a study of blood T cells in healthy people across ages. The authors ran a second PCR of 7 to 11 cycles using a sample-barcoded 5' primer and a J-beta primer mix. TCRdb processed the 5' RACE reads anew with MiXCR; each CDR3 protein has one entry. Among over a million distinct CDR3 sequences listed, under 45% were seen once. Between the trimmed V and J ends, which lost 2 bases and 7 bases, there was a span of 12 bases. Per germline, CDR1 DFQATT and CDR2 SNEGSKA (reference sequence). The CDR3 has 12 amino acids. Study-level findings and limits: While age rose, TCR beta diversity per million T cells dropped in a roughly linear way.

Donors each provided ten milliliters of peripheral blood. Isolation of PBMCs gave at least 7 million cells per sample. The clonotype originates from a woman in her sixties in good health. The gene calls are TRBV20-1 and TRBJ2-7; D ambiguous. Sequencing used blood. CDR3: CSARLSLREQYF. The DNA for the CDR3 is TGCAGTGCTAGATTGTCACTTCGGGAGCAGTACTTC.